The 30 T cell receptor beta chains given below trace back to one sample, sequenced in a study of control samples from healthy donors and cancer patients. The protocol was immunoSEQ multiplex PCR, while the TCRdb copy is restricted to in-frame clones and leaves out a portion. The sample has about 28,000 clones, roughly nine tenths seen once. Sequenced: PBMCs. These receptors all stem from a man over 45 with lung cancer.

In its sample, this clone was seen a few times. The sample contains more than one DNA sequence encoding this CDR3. V gene TRBV6-5 combines with J gene TRBJ1-1; D perhaps matches TRBD1 (5 bases). Germline CDR1 is MNHEY and CDR2 is SVGAGI. The germline V and J ends were trimmed by 6 bases and 7 bases, with 12 bases remaining between them. The CDR3 has 12 residues. The CDR3 region has the DNA TGTGCCAGCAGAGCGACAGACCGTGAAGCTTTCTTT. It encodes CASRATDREAFF.

This rearrangement joins TRBV7-3 to TRBJ2-1, with D tentatively TRBD1 (6 bases). Germline V CDR1 and CDR2: SGHTA, FQGTGA. This CDR3 has 13 amino acids. V dropped 6 bases and J dropped 8 bases, with 14 bases sitting between them. CDR3 sequence: CASRNRVGDEQFF. The CDR3 region has the DNA TGTGCCAGCAGAAACAGGGTGGGCGATGAGCAGTTCTTC.

The rearrangement joins TRBV27 to TRBJ2-1; D might be TRBD1 (5 bases). This CDR3 comprises 14 residues. In germline, CDR1 is MNHEY, CDR2 SMNVEV (reference sequence). With 1 base removed from V and 8 bases from J, the gap between germline ends came to 12 bases. The CDR3 nucleotides read TGTGCCAGCAGTTTATTCGGCAGGGCTGATGAGCAGTTCTTC. This sequence encodes CASSLFGRADEQFF.

The chain recombines TRBV13 with TRBJ1-3; D perhaps matches TRBD1 (6 bases). Trimming removed 5 bases from V and 10 bases from J, with 21 bases in between. Germline CDR1 and CDR2: PRHDT and FYEKMQ (reference sequence). The CDR3 is made up of 15 amino acids. In DNA form, the CDR3 reads TGTGCCAGCAGCCCAGGGGTCCGCCGACGTGGGACCATATATTTT. It encodes CASSPGVRRRGTIYF.

The J gene is TRBJ1-5, the V gene TRBV19; unclear D gene. V was shortened by 4 bases and J by 0 bases, with 7 bases between the two germline ends. Per the germline V gene, CDR1 is LNHDA and CDR2 is SQIVND (reference sequence). This CDR3 is built from 14 residues. The DNA of the CDR3 is TGTGCCAGTAGTACGACACATAGCAATCAGCCCCAGCATTTT. Translation: CASSTTHSNQPQHF.

This clone occurred once. CDR3 DNA sequence: TGCGCCAGCAGCCAAGATTTCTACAATGAGCAGTTCTTC. Translation: CASSQDFYNEQFF. V usage is TRBV4-3 and J usage is TRBJ2-1; unclear D gene. The CDR3 consists of 13 residues. The V and J ends lost 0 bases and 3 bases respectively, with 3 bases between them. Germline assignment: CDR1 LGHNA and CDR2 YSLEER.

The V call is TRBV29-1, the J call TRBJ2-7; the D is unclear. The CDR3 is made up of 12 amino acids. Trimming shortened V by 4 bases and J by 5 bases, and 12 bases separated the two germline ends. Germline CDR1 is SQVTM and CDR2 is ANQGSEA. The CDR3 reads CSVVGQVNEQYF. CDR3 DNA sequence: TGCAGCGTTGTGGGCCAGGTGAACGAGCAGTACTTC.

The V call is TRBV6-2 or TRBV6-3, the J call TRBJ1-4, with no clear D. CDR1 MNHEY and CDR2 SVGEGT come from the germline V gene. This CDR3 region has 15 residues. Trimming took 0 bases from V and 8 from J, leaving 13 bases between them. The CDR3 DNA is TGTGCCAGCAGTTACTCCACAGCCTTAGAAGAAAAACTGTTTTTT. Residues: CASSYSTALEEKLFF.

The V call is TRBV4-3, the J call TRBJ1-5, with D unresolved. Germline-derived CDR1 and CDR2 are LGHNA and YSLEER. The V end was cut by 0 bases, the J end by 7 bases, with 10 bases between. The CDR3 contains 14 residues. The CDR3 spells CASSQDQRNQPQHF. The CDR3 DNA sequence: TGCGCCAGCAGCCAAGATCAGAGGAACCAGCCCCAGCATTTT.

This sequence joins TRBV29-1 and TRBJ1-1; D unclear. Trimming removed 1 base at V and 0 bases at J, with 9 bases between. Per the germline V gene, CDR1 is SQVTM and CDR2 is ANQGSEA. CDR3 length: 14 amino acids. The CDR3 reads CSVEGYSVNTEAFF. CDR3 nucleotides: TGCAGCGTTGAAGGATACTCCGTGAACACTGAAGCTTTCTTT.

The rearrangement joins TRBV27 to TRBJ1-3; a weak D match, TRBD1 (5 bases). This CDR3 has 14 amino acids. V was clipped by 4 bases and J by 2 bases, with 9 bases between them. Germline V gives CDR1 MNHEY, CDR2 SMNVEV (reference sequence). In DNA form, the CDR3 reads TGTGCCAGCAGTTCCCGGGGGGCTGGAAACACCATATATTTT. This sequence encodes CASSSRGAGNTIYF.

The rearrangement joins TRBV19 to TRBJ1-2, with D maybe TRBD1 (5 bases). V was pared by 6 bases and J by 0 bases, with 14 bases between. The CDR3 sequence is 15 residues long. CDR1 LNHDA and CDR2 SQIVND come from the germline V gene (reference sequence). CDR3 coding DNA: TGTGCCAGTAGGACCCCGGGACCCACTAACTATGGCTACACCTTC. Its translation is CASRTPGPTNYGYTF.

This chain links TRBV3-1 (or the pseudogene TRBV3-2) with TRBJ1-2, with a possible D match to TRBD1 (5 bases). CDR1 and CDR2 from the germline V gene are LGHDT and YNNKEL (reference sequence). V lost 7 bases, J lost 8 bases, and 17 bases lay in between. CDR3 length: 13 amino acids. The CDR3 bases are TGTGCCAGCATTGTTTTTTCGCAGGGAGGCTACACCTTC. As protein: CASIVFSQGGYTF.

V and J are TRBV7-2 and TRBJ1-2; D may be TRBD1 (6 bases). Germline CDR1 SGHTA, CDR2 FQGNSA. The CDR3 contains 13 residues. V shed 6 bases and J shed 2 bases, with 10 bases lying between them. DNA for the CDR3: TGTGCCAGCAGTCAGGGGCGCAACTATGGCTACACCTTC. Translation: CASSQGRNYGYTF.

The J gene is TRBJ1-6, the V gene TRBV6-2 or TRBV6-3; unclear D gene. Trimming took off 5 bases at V and 8 bases at J, with 13 bases between the two ends. The germline gives CDR1 MNHEY, CDR2 SVGEGT. The CDR3 length is 14 residues. This CDR3 is CASSHGPGDSPLHF. The DNA for the CDR3 is TGTGCCAGCAGTCACGGACCCGGGGATTCACCCCTCCACTTT.

The chain recombines TRBV6-2 or TRBV6-3 with TRBJ2-3, with D unresolved. The V end was cut by 4 bases, the J end by 3 bases, with 5 bases between. CDR1 and CDR2 (germline): MNHEY, SVGEGT. The CDR3 is made up of 12 amino acids. The CDR3 loop reads CASSFSTDTQYF. DNA of the CDR3: TGTGCCAGCAGTTTTAGTACAGATACGCAGTATTTT.

V and J are TRBV9 and TRBJ1-6; D call uncertain. The length of the CDR3 is 16 residues. Trimming removed 3 bases from V and 0 bases from J, with 10 bases in between. Germline assignment: CDR1 SGDLS and CDR2 YYNGEE. The CDR3, as DNA: TGTGCCAGCAGCGGGGCGGAGAGCTCCTATAATTCACCCCTCCACTTT. Amino acid sequence: CASSGAESSYNSPLHF.

This chain joins TRBV5-4 and TRBJ2-5, with 8 bases lining up with TRBD2. With 3 bases clipped from V and 4 bases from J, the junction kept 8 bases outside the gene matches. The CDR3 has 15 amino acids. Germline V gene sequence: CDR1 SGHNT, CDR2 YYREEE (reference sequence). The CDR3 reads CASSSAGGSTETQYF. The DNA for the CDR3 is TGTGCCAGCAGCTCCGCGGGGGGTTCGACAGAGACCCAGTACTTC.

The gene calls are TRBV10-3 and TRBJ2-1, with 9 bases fitting TRBD1. CDR1 and CDR2 (germline): ENHRY, SYGVKD. The junction had 8 bases not matched to a gene; V was cut back by 8 bases and J by 6 bases. CDR3 length: 14 residues. CDR3 DNA sequence: TGTGCCATCGGCGACAGGGGGGGGTCCAATGAGCAGTTCTTC. This sequence encodes CAIGDRGGSNEQFF.

V is TRBV12-3 or TRBV12-4 and J is TRBJ2-7; possible D gene TRBD1, 6 bases. The CDR3 has 13 amino acids. The V end lost 3 bases, the J end lost 7 bases, and 13 bases lay between the germline ends. The CDR3 nucleotides are TGTGCCAGCAGTTTTATGGGGGCCCGAGAGCAGTACTTC. Translation gives CASSFMGAREQYF.

This chain links TRBV7-8 with TRBJ2-7; TRBD2 aligns across 8 bases. The ends lost 3 bases at V and 0 bases at J; junction bases unmatched: 7. The CDR3 is 16 residues long. The germline V gene has CDR1 SGHVS and CDR2 FQNEAQ. The DNA of the CDR3 is TGTGCCAGCAGCTTGGACCCCGGGACTAGCTCCTACGAGCAGTACTTC. It translates to CASSLDPGTSSYEQYF.

The rearrangement joins TRBV7-2 to TRBJ1-5; D might be TRBD1 (5 bases). The CDR3 has 14 residues. V was clipped by 3 bases and J by 3 bases, with 9 bases between them. CDR1 SGHTA and CDR2 FQGNSA come from the germline V gene. Here the CDR3 reads CASSFDSHNQPQHF. As DNA, the CDR3 is TGTGCCAGCAGCTTCGACAGTCACAATCAGCCCCAGCATTTT. Together with reference TRBV7-2 and TRBJ1-5, the CDR3 gives the full variable domain: GAGVSQSPSNKVTEKGKDVELRCDPISGHTALYWYRQSLGQGLEFLIYFQGNSAPDKSGLPSDRFSAERTGGSVSTLTIQRTQQEDSAVYLCASSFDSHNQPQHFGDGTRLSIL.

The chain is built from TRBV4-1 and TRBJ2-1; D possibly corresponds to TRBD2 (5 bases). V dropped 4 bases and J dropped 6 bases, with 19 bases sitting between them. Germline CDR1 and CDR2: MGHRA and YSYEKL. CDR3 length equals 16 residues. CDR3 amino acids: CASSPIVDGIGNEQFF. The CDR3 DNA follows: TGCGCCAGCAGCCCTATAGTAGACGGGATCGGCAATGAGCAGTTCTTC.

The J gene is TRBJ1-1, the V gene TRBV18; 8 nucleotides line up with TRBD1. The CDR3 is 14 residues long. The germline V gene encodes CDR1 KGHSH and CDR2 LQKENI. Losses at the gene ends were 4 bases for V and 0 bases for J; bases not matched to a gene: 1. The CDR3, as DNA: TGTGCCAGCTCACAGGACAGGGTGAACACTGAAGCTTTCTTT. Translated: CASSQDRVNTEAFF.

The chain has TRBV6-2 or TRBV6-3 and TRBJ2-4; no firm D call. The CDR3 loop spans 15 amino acids. V was clipped by 5 bases and J by 1 base, with 12 bases between them. The germline gives CDR1 MNHEY, CDR2 SVGEGT. The CDR3 DNA follows: TGTGCCAGCAGTCCCTACGGCTCGGCCAAAAACATTCAGTACTTC. This gives the protein CASSPYGSAKNIQYF.

This chain uses TRBV5-4 with TRBJ2-3; D call uncertain. CDR1 and CDR2 (germline): SGHNT, YYREEE (reference sequence). This CDR3 is built from 12 residues. V lost 2 bases to trimming and J lost 1 base, with 2 bases between them. The DNA for the CDR3 is TGTGCCAGCAGCTTTGGCACAGATACGCAGTATTTT. Its translation is CASSFGTDTQYF.

The chain carries TRBV28 and TRBJ1-2; 10 bases are a match to TRBD1. Germline assignment: CDR1 MDHEN and CDR2 SYDVKM. The CDR3 loop spans 16 amino acids. Unmatched junction bases numbered 7, after V lost 6 bases and J lost 0 bases. Written as DNA, the CDR3 is TGTGCCAGCAGCTCTCTCGGACAGGGGGCTAACTATGGCTACACCTTC. Translating gives CASSSLGQGANYGYTF.

The chain couples TRBV2 to TRBJ2-2, with D hard to call. The CDR3 spans 13 residues. Germline V gives CDR1 SNHLY, CDR2 FYNNEI. Trimming took off 4 bases at V and 5 bases at J, with 8 bases between the two ends. In DNA, the CDR3 is TGTGCCAGCAGTGTAACAAGAACCGGGGAGCTGTTTTTT. Amino acids: CASSVTRTGELFF.

The chain carries TRBV25-1 and TRBJ2-5, with TRBD1 matching over 8 bases. The V and J ends lost 4 bases and 0 bases, in that order; junction bases with no gene match: 1. Germline values: CDR1 MGHDK, CDR2 SYGVNS. The CDR3 contains 14 residues. The CDR3 sequence is CASSGDRYQETQYF. CDR3 bases: TGTGCCAGCAGTGGGGACAGGTACCAAGAGACCCAGTACTTC.

V gene TRBV10-1 combines with J gene TRBJ2-1; D not resolved. CDR3 length: 12 residues. Germline CDR1 and CDR2: WNHNN and SYGVQD (reference sequence). Trimming took 6 bases from V and 7 from J, leaving 10 bases between them. CDR3 residues: CASSKDGNEQFF. The CDR3, as DNA: TGCGCCAGCAGCAAGGACGGAAATGAGCAGTTCTTC.